Listed below are T cell receptor beta chains from one sample, sequenced in a study of blood T cell repertoires in COVID-19. Sequencing was performed with immunoSEQ multiplex PCR; in TCRdb, only in-frame clones are kept and a portion is missing. The profile shows approximately 260,000 clones, over 75% of them singletons. Material: peripheral blood. The receptor source for this set is a woman in her seventies with acute or convalescent COVID-19. CDR3s include the opening cysteine and the closing phenylalanine or tryptophan. Fields, in order: D gene, J gene, clone size, V gene, CDR3 protein, CDR3 DNA. D genes are given only for firm matches. Size is stated for part of the rows, as once, few or many counts, or as a class when the clone is expanded.

NA	TRBJ2-1	NA	TRBV5-1	CASSLGGRGYNEQFF	TGCGCCAGCAGCTTGGGAGGAAGGGGCTACAATGAGCAGTTCTTC
TRBD1	TRBJ1-6	NA	TRBV3-1/TRBV3-2	CASSPTGSPLHF	TGTGCCAGCAGCCCGACAGGGTCACCCCTCCACTTT
NA	TRBJ2-2	NA	TRBV5-1	CASSFPGTNTGELFF	TGCGCCAGCAGCTTTCCCGGGACGAACACCGGGGAGCTGTTTTTT
NA	TRBJ1-1	few	TRBV7-2	CASSSGGVLTEAFF	TGTGCCAGCAGCTCTGGGGGGGTTTTGACTGAAGCTTTCTTT
TRBD1	TRBJ2-7	once	TRBV5-1	CASSPPPGQSYEQYF	TGCGCCAGCAGCCCGCCGCCGGGACAGTCCTACGAGCAGTACTTC
NA	TRBJ1-3	few	TRBV2	CASRIRGASGNTIYF	TGTGCCAGCAGGATACGGGGGGCCTCTGGAAACACCATATATTTT
NA	TRBJ1-2	NA	TRBV19	CASSNRGGNRDGYTF	TGTGCCAGTAGTAATAGAGGGGGAAACAGGGATGGCTACACCTTC
TRBD2	TRBJ2-1	NA	TRBV11-3	CASSLGRGGWYEQFF	TGTGCCAGCAGCTTAGGGCGGGGGGGCTGGTATGAGCAGTTCTTC
NA	TRBJ2-7	NA	TRBV19	CASSRDSVGRTYEQYF	TGTGCCAGTAGCCGTGACAGTGTGGGTAGGACCTACGAGCAGTACTTC
TRBD1	TRBJ1-2	few	TRBV10-3	CAISRDRNYGYTF	TGTGCCATCAGCCGGGACAGGAACTATGGCTACACCTTC
NA	TRBJ2-3	NA	TRBV6-5	CASSPGVKAQYF	TGTGCCAGCAGCCCCGGAGTGAAGGCGCAGTATTTT
NA	TRBJ1-1	NA	TRBV5-4	CASSRGGRAEAFF	TGTGCCAGCAGTCGGGGGGGTCGGGCTGAAGCTTTCTTT
NA	TRBJ2-7	NA	TRBV27	CASSFSGGRQYF	TGTGCCAGCAGTTTTAGTGGTGGTAGGCAGTACTTC
TRBD1	TRBJ1-1	NA	TRBV14	CASSQEGQGPGEAFF	TGTGCCAGCAGCCAAGAGGGACAGGGTCCTGGTGAAGCTTTCTTT
TRBD1	TRBJ1-1	NA	TRBV7-9	CASSFQGAGNTEAFF	TGTGCCAGCAGCTTTCAGGGGGCCGGGAACACTGAAGCTTTCTTT
NA	TRBJ1-2	NA	TRBV12-3/TRBV12-4	CATQPTTAMGYTF	TGTGCCACCCAACCTACCACAGCCATGGGCTACACCTTC
TRBD1	TRBJ2-2	NA	TRBV9	CASSVAGQANTGELFF	TGTGCCAGCAGCGTAGCGGGACAGGCGAACACCGGGGAGCTGTTTTTT
NA	TRBJ1-1	once	TRBV15	CATSRKTQLEAFF	TGTGCCACCAGCAGAAAGACACAATTAGAAGCTTTCTTT
NA	TRBJ2-2	NA	TRBV7-9	CASSSTQGKANTGELFF	TGTGCCAGCAGCTCCACACAGGGAAAAGCGAACACCGGGGAGCTGTTTTTT
NA	TRBJ2-1	NA	TRBV27	CASRDGVSSYNEQFF	TGTGCCAGCAGAGACGGGGTGAGCTCCTACAATGAGCAGTTCTTC
TRBD1	TRBJ1-1	few	TRBV10-2	CASSHRGTEAFF	TGCGCCAGCAGTCACAGGGGGACTGAAGCTTTCTTT
NA	TRBJ1-2	NA	TRBV12-3/TRBV12-4	CASSLAGGGGYTF	TGTGCCAGCAGTTTAGCTGGGGGGGGTGGCTACACCTTC
TRBD1	TRBJ1-3	NA	TRBV30	CAGTAGGPDTIYF	TGTGCCGGGACGGCAGGGGGCCCTGACACCATATATTTT
NA	TRBJ1-1	NA	TRBV2	CASRSSTGINTEAFF	TGTGCCAGCAGATCCAGCACAGGTATAAACACTGAAGCTTTCTTT
NA	TRBJ1-2	NA	TRBV20-1	CSASVHQGRWGYTF	TGCAGTGCTAGTGTTCACCAGGGAAGGTGGGGCTACACCTTC
NA	TRBJ2-7	once	TRBV2	CASSGAGRYEQYF	TGTGCCAGCAGTGGTGCGGGCCGCTACGAGCAGTACTTC
TRBD1	TRBJ1-2	NA	TRBV5-8	CASSFTNRGGYGYTF	TGTGCCAGCAGCTTCACAAACAGGGGAGGCTATGGCTACACCTTC
NA	TRBJ1-5	NA	TRBV7-8	CASSLDGGGGPQHF	TGTGCCAGCAGCTTAGACGGGGGGGGAGGGCCCCAGCATTTT
NA	TRBJ2-7	once	TRBV5-1	CASSIQGQIYEQYF	TGCGCCAGCAGCATTCAGGGCCAAATCTACGAGCAGTACTTC
NA	TRBJ1-5	NA	TRBV4-1	CASSQMVQVGQPQHF	TGCGCCAGCAGCCAAATGGTTCAGGTGGGCCAGCCCCAGCATTTT
NA	TRBJ1-2	once	TRBV7-9	CASSKGQTYGYTF	TGTGCCAGCAGCAAAGGACAAACCTATGGCTACACCTTC
NA	TRBJ2-2	NA	TRBV2	CASSVSLANTGELFF	TGTGCCAGCAGTGTATCACTGGCGAACACCGGGGAGCTGTTTTTT
NA	TRBJ1-1	NA	TRBV18	CASSSGHSNTEAFF	TGTGCCAGCTCATCGGGACACTCGAACACTGAAGCTTTCTTT
TRBD1	TRBJ2-7	NA	TRBV3-1/TRBV3-2	CASRKQGARYEQYF	TGTGCCAGCAGGAAACAGGGGGCTCGCTACGAGCAGTACTTC
TRBD2	TRBJ2-7	NA	TRBV6-8	CASRYERGRHYEQYF	TGTGCCAGCAGATACGAGCGGGGGCGGCACTACGAGCAGTACTTC
NA	TRBJ1-1	NA	TRBV19	CATRKRGSIPEAFF	TGTGCCACCCGAAAACGGGGAAGTATCCCTGAAGCTTTCTTT
NA	TRBJ2-7	NA	TRBV28	CASSAQVGNEQYF	TGTGCCAGCAGCGCGCAGGTAGGAAACGAGCAGTACTTC
NA	TRBJ1-3	NA	TRBV19	CASSSTGGRNTIYF	TGTGCCAGTAGTTCAACTGGGGGGAGAAACACCATATATTTT
NA	TRBJ1-5	once	TRBV18	CASSPSDNQPQHF	TGTGCCAGCTCACCGTCAGACAATCAGCCCCAGCATTTT
NA	TRBJ2-2	NA	TRBV30	CAWSVPWGPGTGELFF	TGTGCCTGGAGTGTGCCTTGGGGGCCGGGCACCGGGGAGCTGTTTTTT
NA	TRBJ2-7	NA	TRBV10-2	CASTPRGNTYEQYF	TGCGCCAGCACCCCACGGGGTAATACCTACGAGCAGTACTTC
NA	TRBJ1-5	many	TRBV12-3/TRBV12-4	CASSLSHQPQHF	TGTGCCAGCAGTTTATCTCATCAGCCCCAGCATTTT
NA	TRBJ2-5	once	TRBV19	CASSVSQETQYF	TGTGCCAGCTCTGTGTCCCAAGAGACCCAGTACTTC
NA	TRBJ2-2	NA	TRBV12-3/TRBV12-4	CASSFVITGELFF	TGTGCCAGCAGTTTCGTTATCACCGGGGAGCTGTTTTTT
TRBD2	TRBJ2-3	NA	TRBV10-3	CATGSGTRGTDTQYF	TGTGCCACTGGGAGTGGGACTAGGGGTACAGATACGCAGTATTTT